The clone carrying this TCR beta chain has just a few counts. As yet, its antigen is unknown. This sample was taken from a study of T cell repertoires in cytomegalovirus infection. Study-wide results and caveats: Dominating the ex vivo response were HLA-C-restricted CMV-specific TCR beta clonotypes.

From the reads, TCRdb called clonotypes with MiXCR, one entry per CDR3 protein. The table records around 490,000 distinct CDR3 sequences, 26% of them present only once. V was pared by 1 base and J by 4 bases, with 4 bases of the junction left unmatched. The CDR3 spans 15 residues. Germline CDR1 is SGHTA and CDR2 is FQGNSA. The gene calls are TRBV7-2 and TRBJ2-3; 8 nucleotides match TRBD2. What was sequenced was PBMCs. The origin of this receptor is a human donor in good health (CMV status not recorded). Some clones in this sample may be carry-over from other donors' samples. The CDR3 DNA follows: TGTGCCAGCAGCTTAGGCGGGACTAGATCAGATACGCAGTATTTT. Its translation is CASSLGGTRSDTQYF.